The rows below give T cell receptor beta chains drawn from one sample of a study. TCRdb fed the RT-PCR reads into MiXCR, producing one record per CDR3 protein. The repertoire holds 650,000 to 800,000 distinct CDR3 sequences, 14% seen once, with roughly 3.9% in the top ten. Sequenced input: memory CD4+ T cells from blood. These receptor sequences come from a female donor in good health, serving as a healthy control. CDR3s leave out the opening cysteine and the closing phenylalanine or tryptophan.

j_call | v_call | cdr3_length | cdr3_aa
TRBJ2-2 | TRBV11-3 | 14 | ASSLVDGTNTGELF
TRBJ1-2 | TRBV6-5 | 13 | ASSYSSGLPDGYT
TRBJ1-1 | TRBV6-5 | 11 | ASSRTGGLEAF
TRBJ2-1 | TRBV20-1 | 13 | SAMGGTGTYNEQF
TRBJ2-2 | TRBV27 | 14 | ASRPLSRGHVGELF
TRBJ2-3 | TRBV5-1 | 12 | ASSSRENTDTQY
TRBJ2-7 | TRBV27 | 13 | ASSLRSGTLYEQY
TRBJ1-1 | TRBV6-1 | 12 | ASSARQGRTEAF
TRBJ2-5 | TRBV5-1 | 14 | ASSRDGPLGGETQY
TRBJ1-2 | TRBV7-2 | 14 | ASSINRDISQGGYT
TRBJ2-3 | TRBV7-6 | 12 | ASSLISGPDTQY
TRBJ1-3 | TRBV12-3/TRBV12-4 | 14 | ASSSTRTGSGNTIY
TRBJ2-2 | TRBV20-1 | 13 | SASPPTGAVGELF
TRBJ2-1 | TRBV7-2 | 12 | ASSLAGNGNEQF
TRBJ2-1 | TRBV7-2 | 13 | ASSLVASGSNEQF
TRBJ1-5 | TRBV7-2 | 11 | ASSAQGRKNKH
TRBJ2-1 | TRBV5-1 | 14 | ASSLRVSGSGGEQF
TRBJ2-5 | TRBV7-2 | 15 | ASSLWAGASGTETQY
TRBJ1-5 | TRBV6-5 | 12 | ASSYNKEQQPQH
TRBJ1-5 | TRBV20-1 | 14 | SASSPWVVGGETQH
TRBJ2-5 | TRBV7-2 | 15 | ASSLVSGGQGEETQY
TRBJ2-5 | TRBV10-3 | 13 | AISGDTTLAETQY
TRBJ2-3 | TRBV20-1 | 11 | SASSYGTDTQY
TRBJ2-7 | TRBV20-1 | 9 | SAYSRDEQY
TRBJ1-1 | TRBV5-1 | 13 | ASSLGSRTDTEAF
TRBJ1-2 | TRBV12-3/TRBV12-4 | 12 | ASSSGQGAGGYT
TRBJ2-7 | TRBV20-1 | 10 | SARAALYEQY
TRBJ2-2 | TRBV20-1 | 10 | SARSHPGELF
TRBJ1-1 | TRBV24-1 | 13 | ATSDQTGGRTEAF
TRBJ2-7 | TRBV28 | 12 | ASSLRVRSYEQY
TRBJ2-3 | TRBV29-1 | 10 | SVGVTTDTQY
TRBJ1-2 | TRBV12-3/TRBV12-4 | 13 | ASSSRRAFYYGYT
TRBJ2-3 | TRBV5-1 | 15 | ASSLAVSAPFTDTQY
TRBJ2-7 | TRBV10-3 | 11 | AISGSTAYEQY
TRBJ2-1 | TRBV2 | 11 | ASRLAGTNEQF
TRBJ2-1 | TRBV29-1 | 12 | SVRKGTGFNEQF
TRBJ1-4 | TRBV5-5 | 14 | ASSFRQGALNEKLF
TRBJ1-1 | TRBV6-1 | 13 | ASSEGQGMNTEAF
TRBJ2-5 | TRBV5-1 | 13 | ASSLGGGDQETQY
TRBJ2-3 | TRBV5-1 | 12 | ASRPEASTDTQY
TRBJ1-1 | TRBV20-1 | 14 | SARPGLRQMNTEAF
TRBJ1-2 | TRBV5-1 | 12 | ASSLGRGWFGYT
TRBJ1-1 | TRBV12-3/TRBV12-4 | 12 | ASRWTGGVPEAF
TRBJ2-1 | TRBV9 | 13 | ASSKWAGAGDEQF
TRBJ1-1 | TRBV6-5 | 12 | ASSNPRGGTEAF
TRBJ1-1 | TRBV5-1 | 11 | ASSFDSSVEAF
TRBJ2-7 | TRBV5-5 | 12 | ASSLAAPSYEQY
TRBJ2-7 | TRBV19 | 12 | ASSIQMPPYEQY
TRBJ2-3 | TRBV18 | 16 | ASSPPVAGGRGTDTQY
TRBJ1-2 | TRBV7-2 | 9 | ASSEGYGYT
TRBJ1-6 | TRBV5-1 | 12 | ASSLREQNSPLH
TRBJ2-3 | TRBV6-6 | 14 | ASTFSSGGGTDTQY
TRBJ2-7 | TRBV27 | 11 | ASIKLSPYEQY
TRBJ1-2 | TRBV4-3 | 14 | ASSQHSQGAGGGYT
TRBJ2-4 | TRBV29-1 | 12 | SVEDPATKNIQY
TRBJ1-5 | TRBV20-1 | 13 | SARDQGQGNQPQH
TRBJ2-5 | TRBV15 | 13 | ATSLWGGNQETQY
TRBJ2-7 | TRBV4-3 | 14 | ASSQAMVGVGYEQY
TRBJ1-2 | TRBV9 | 15 | ASSVYEGKQNPYGYT
TRBJ2-5 | TRBV29-1 | 11 | SVDGAGSETQY